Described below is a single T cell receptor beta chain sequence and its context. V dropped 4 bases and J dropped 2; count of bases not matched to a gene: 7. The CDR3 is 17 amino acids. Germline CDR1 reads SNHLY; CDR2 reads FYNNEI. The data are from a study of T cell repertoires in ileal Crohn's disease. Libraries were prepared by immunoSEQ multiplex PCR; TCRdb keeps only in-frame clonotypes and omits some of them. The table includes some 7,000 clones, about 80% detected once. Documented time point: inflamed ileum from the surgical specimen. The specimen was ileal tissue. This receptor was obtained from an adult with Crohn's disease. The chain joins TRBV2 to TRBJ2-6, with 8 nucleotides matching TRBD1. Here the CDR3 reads CASSASKGQAGANVLTF. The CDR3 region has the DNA TGTGCCAGCAGTGCCTCGAAGGGACAGGCTGGGGCCAACGTCCTGACTTTC.